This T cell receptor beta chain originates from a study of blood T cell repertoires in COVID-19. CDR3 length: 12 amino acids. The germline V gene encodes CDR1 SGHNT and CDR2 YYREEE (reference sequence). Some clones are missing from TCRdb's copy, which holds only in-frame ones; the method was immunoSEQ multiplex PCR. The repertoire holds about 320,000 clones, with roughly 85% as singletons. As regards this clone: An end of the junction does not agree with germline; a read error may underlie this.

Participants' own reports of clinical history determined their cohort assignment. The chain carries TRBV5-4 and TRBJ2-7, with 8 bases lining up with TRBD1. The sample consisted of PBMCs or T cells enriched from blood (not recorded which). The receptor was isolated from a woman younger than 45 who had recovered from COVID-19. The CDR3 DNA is TGTGCCAGCAGCTTACAGACAGGGGTCGTCGACTTC. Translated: CASSLQTGVVDF.